One sample yielded the 23 T cell receptor beta chains listed below, sequenced in a study of blood T cells in healthy people across ages. PCR was performed a second time for about 7 to 12 cycles using a sample-barcoded 5' primer and a J-beta primer mix. TCRdb re-derived calls from the 5' RACE reads in MiXCR, one entry per CDR3 protein. The sample includes 950,000 to 1,200,000 distinct CDR3 sequences, about two fifths seen only once; the top ten take 10% to 15%. The material sequenced was blood. These receptors were obtained from a man younger than 30 in good health.

The chain recombines TRBV29-1 with TRBJ2-3; maybe TRBD1 (5 bases). Trimming left V 5 bases short and J 3 bases short, with 9 bases between. The CDR3 extends over 12 amino acids. Germline CDR1 reads SQVTM; CDR2 reads ANQGSEA. The CDR3 spells CSVSTETDTQYF. The CDR3, as DNA: TGCAGCGTTTCGACAGAGACAGATACGCAGTATTTT.

Comment on this clonotype: An end of the junction differs from the germline gene, which may be a read error. V is TRBV7-9 and J is TRBJ2-7, with D maybe TRBD1 (6 bases). The CDR3 contains 14 residues. CDR1 SEHNR and CDR2 FQNEAQ come from the germline V gene (reference sequence). CDR3: CASSPGDIIYEQYF. For the CDR3, the DNA is TGTGCTAGCAGCCCTGGGGACATAATCTACGAGCAGTACTTC.

The chain employs TRBV12-3 or TRBV12-4 and TRBJ1-2, with TRBD1 matching 8 bases. The CDR3 runs 15 residues. Germline trimming cut 5 bases from V and 8 bases from J; bases unmatched to any gene: 13. CDR3 bases: TGTGCCAGCAGTGAGACGCAGGACAGGGTGGGGGGCTACACCTTC. It codes for CASSETQDRVGGYTF.

The J gene is TRBJ1-4, the V gene TRBV12-3 or TRBV12-4, with D possibly TRBD1 on 6 matching bases. The CDR3 runs 14 residues. Trimming took 3 bases from V and 4 from J, leaving 9 bases between them. The CDR3, as DNA: TGTGCCAGCAGTTTTGACAGGTATAATGAAAAACTGTTTTTT. This translates into CASSFDRYNEKLFF.

The chain couples TRBV28 to TRBJ2-6; 7 nucleotides line up with TRBD1. V lost 6 bases, J lost 3 bases, and 14 bases stayed unmatched. Per the germline V gene, CDR1 is MDHEN and CDR2 is SYDVKM. The CDR3 spans 18 residues. CDR3 sequence: CASRPLGQTGGGANVLTF. Written as DNA, the CDR3 is TGTGCCAGCAGACCTTTGGGACAGACCGGTGGTGGGGCCAACGTCCTGACTTTC.

This chain connects TRBV6-2 or TRBV6-3 to TRBJ1-2; 7 nucleotides align to TRBD1. The germline V gene encodes CDR1 MNHEY and CDR2 SVGEGT. This CDR3 is 16 amino acids long. Germline trimming cut 5 bases from V and 5 bases from J; bases unmatched to any gene: 14. CDR3 bases: TGTGCCAGCAGTATACCGGGACAGACGCACCGGTATGGCTACACCTTC. This codes for CASSIPGQTHRYGYTF.

A note on this clonotype: The junction departs from germline at one end; a sequencing error may be responsible. This chain uses TRBV6-5 with TRBJ2-5; D possibly corresponds to TRBD1 (5 bases). CDR3 length: 14 residues. From germline, CDR1 is MNHEY and CDR2 SVGAGI. In DNA form, the CDR3 reads TGTGCCAGCAGTGACTCGACGTCAGGGCAGCCTAAGTACTTC. Translating gives CASSDSTSGQPKYF.

This chain joins TRBV6-1 and TRBJ2-3, with a weak D call TRBD1 (6 bases). Deletions cut 3 bases from V and 2 bases from J, with 15 bases between. Germline V gene data show CDR1 as MNHNS and CDR2 as SASEGT. The CDR3 covers 16 residues. CDR3 in amino acids: CASSDMGASFTDTQYF. The DNA of the CDR3 is TGTGCCAGCAGTGATATGGGGGCCTCATTCACAGATACGCAGTATTTT.

This rearrangement joins TRBV4-3 to TRBJ1-2, with no clear D. The CDR3 is made up of 17 amino acids. Trimming took off 0 bases at V and 4 bases at J, with 18 bases between the two ends. The germline V gene encodes CDR1 LGHNA and CDR2 YSLEER. The CDR3 loop is CASSQDSTLRVGYGYTF. CDR3 bases: TGCGCCAGCAGCCAAGATAGCACCCTGCGGGTGGGCTATGGCTACACCTTC.

This clonotype was seen a handful of times. The chain has TRBV27 and TRBJ1-5; a possible D gene is TRBD1 (5 bases). The CDR3 loop spans 16 amino acids. Germline values: CDR1 MNHEY, CDR2 SMNVEV (reference sequence). Trimming cost V 3 bases and J 0 bases, with 12 bases left between them. The CDR3: CASSLGGLSSNQPQHF. The DNA of the CDR3 is TGTGCCAGCAGTTTGGGGGGTCTCTCTAGCAATCAGCCCCAGCATTTT.

This clonotype was recorded a few times. The rearrangement uses TRBV7-8 and TRBJ2-1; D uncertain. Trimming cost V 4 bases and J 6 bases, with 10 bases left between them. The germline V gene encodes CDR1 SGHVS and CDR2 FQNEAQ. This CDR3 spans 13 amino acids. CDR3 region: CASSSLGRNEQFF. As DNA, the CDR3 is TGTGCCAGCAGCTCTCTAGGGCGCAATGAGCAGTTCTTC.

This clonotype turned up a few times. The chain combines TRBV6-1 with TRBJ1-2; 7 bases match TRBD1. Germline loops: CDR1 MNHNS, CDR2 SASEGT. The CDR3 extends over 15 amino acids. Unmatched junction bases numbered 5, after V lost 0 bases and J lost 4 bases. The CDR3 nucleotides are TGTGCCAGCAGTGAAGCGGGACAGACTATCTATGGCTACACCTTC. Its translation is CASSEAGQTIYGYTF.

The chain carries TRBV9 and TRBJ1-6; weak D call: TRBD1 (5 bases). The CDR3 totals 16 residues. Germline CDR1 and CDR2: SGDLS and YYNGEE. The ends were cut back, 4 bases at V and 7 bases at J, with 18 bases in the middle. CDR3 residues: CASSPHQGSGNSPLHF. The CDR3 DNA reads as TGTGCCAGCAGCCCTCATCAGGGATCGGGGAATTCACCCCTCCACTTT.

This chain uses TRBV10-3 with TRBJ2-1; 7 positions agree with TRBD2. Germline V gene lookup returns CDR1 ENHRY and CDR2 SYGVKD. This CDR3 has 13 amino acids. The junction had 12 bases not matched to a gene; V was cut back by 6 bases and J by 13 bases. The CDR3 is CAISLSGSETQFF. The CDR3 bases are TGTGCCATCAGCCTTAGCGGGTCAGAGACCCAGTTCTTC.

The chain joins TRBV14 to TRBJ1-6; possible D gene TRBD1, 6 bases. CDR3 length: 13 amino acids. Germline CDR1 reads SGHDN; CDR2 reads FVKESK. Between the trimmed V and J ends, which lost 1 base and 12 bases, there was a span of 10 bases. The chain's CDR3 is CASSQGGAGPLHF. CDR3 nucleotide sequence: TGTGCCAGCAGCCAAGGGGGGGCAGGACCCCTCCACTTT.

The chain couples TRBV12-5 to TRBJ2-5, with D maybe TRBD1 (5 bases). From germline, CDR1 is LGHNT and CDR2 FRNRAP. The CDR3 loop spans 13 amino acids. V was cut by 5 bases and J by 3 bases, with 10 bases left in between. The chain's CDR3 is CASGPSTEETQYF. CDR3 DNA sequence: TGTGCTAGTGGTCCCTCGACAGAAGAGACCCAGTACTTC.

In this sample, this clonotype turned up a few times. The chain joins TRBV7-2 to TRBJ1-2; D gene unclear. The CDR3 runs 15 residues. Looked up from germline, CDR1 is SGHTA and CDR2 is FQGNSA. The germline V and J ends were trimmed by 3 bases and 0 bases, with 11 bases remaining between them. This CDR3 is CASSLAEVSNYGYTF. The DNA of the CDR3 is TGTGCCAGCAGCTTGGCGGAGGTGTCTAACTATGGCTACACCTTC.

CDR3 protein: CASGQGPPTHYGYTF. CDR3 sequence (DNA): TGTGCCAGTGGACAGGGCCCTCCAACACACTATGGCTACACCTTC. J is TRBJ1-2 and V is TRBV19; 8 positions match TRBD1. The V gene's germline CDR1 is LNHDA and CDR2 SQIVND (reference sequence). V was clipped by 8 bases and J by 3 bases; unmatched bases: 11. The CDR3 totals 15 residues.

The J gene is TRBJ1-2, the V gene TRBV12-3 or TRBV12-4; weak D call: TRBD1 (5 bases). The CDR3 contains 13 residues. Trimming took 1 base from V and 8 from J, leaving 11 bases between them. DNA for the CDR3: TGTGCCAGCAGTTTAGTTGAGGGGCAAGGCTACACCTTC. Translation gives CASSLVEGQGYTF.

Only a few counts were recorded for this clonotype. V gene TRBV6-1 combines with J gene TRBJ1-1; 9 nucleotides align to TRBD1. The CDR3 has 15 residues. CDR1 is MNHNS and CDR2 is SASEGT in the germline V gene. V lost 6 bases and J lost 4; bases outside the gene matches: 9. Written as DNA, the CDR3 is TGTGCCAGCAGGGAACGACAGGGGGTGGGCACTGAAGCTTTCTTT. Protein product: CASRERQGVGTEAFF.

This clonotype showed up many times. V is TRBV20-1 and J is TRBJ2-1, with TRBD2 matching 11 bases. Germline assignment: CDR1 DFQATT and CDR2 SNEGSKA (reference sequence). V was pared by 5 bases and J by 2 bases, with 5 bases of the junction left unmatched. The CDR3 is made up of 15 amino acids. The CDR3 DNA is TGCAGTGCTGACCTAGCGGGGGGAACCTACAATGAGCAGTTCTTC. It yields the protein CSADLAGGTYNEQFF.

Only a few counts were recorded for this clonotype. The chain is built from TRBV5-1 and TRBJ1-2; D is undetermined. CDR1 SGHRS and CDR2 YFSETQ come from the germline V gene. The V gene lost 4 bases and the J gene lost 2 bases, with 12 bases spanning the gap. The CDR3 is 14 residues long. In nucleotides, the CDR3 is TGCGCCAGCAGCGTGGTGGCGGAGAACTATGGCTACACCTTC. Amino acids: CASSVVAENYGYTF. The full variable domain, its missing parts supplied by reference TRBV5-1 and TRBJ1-2, is KAGVTQTPRYLIKTRGQQVTLSCSPISGHRSVSWYQQTPGQGLQFLFEYFSETQRNKGNFPGRFSGRQFSNSRSEMNVSTLELGDSALYLCASSVVAENYGYTFGSGTRLTVV.

The rearrangement links TRBV20-1 to TRBJ2-1; D is possibly TRBD2 (7 bases). The end of the DNA aligns better with TRBJ2-7, so the J call may be wrong. The CDR3 runs to 14 residues. Germline V lookup: CDR1 DFQATT, CDR2 SNEGSKA (reference sequence). The CDR3 DNA reads as TGCAGTGCTAGGGGGGGGGCGAACTACAATGAGCAGTACTTC. Its translation: CSARGGANYNEQYF.